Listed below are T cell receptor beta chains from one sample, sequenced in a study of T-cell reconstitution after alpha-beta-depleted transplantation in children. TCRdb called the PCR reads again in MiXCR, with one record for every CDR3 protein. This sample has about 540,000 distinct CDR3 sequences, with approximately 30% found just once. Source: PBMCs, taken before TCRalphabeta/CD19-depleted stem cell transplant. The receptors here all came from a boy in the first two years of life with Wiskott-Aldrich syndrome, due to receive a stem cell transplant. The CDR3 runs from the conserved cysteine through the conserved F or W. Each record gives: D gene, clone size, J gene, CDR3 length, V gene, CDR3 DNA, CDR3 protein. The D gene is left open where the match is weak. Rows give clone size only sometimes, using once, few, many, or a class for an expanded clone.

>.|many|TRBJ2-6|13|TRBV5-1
TGCGCCAGCAGCTTGGTTGGGGCCAACGTCCTGACTTTC
CASSLVGANVLTF
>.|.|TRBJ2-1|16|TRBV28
TGTGCCAGCAGTCCCGCAGGGGCCTCCTATTACAATGAGCAGTTCTTC
CASSPAGASYYNEQFF
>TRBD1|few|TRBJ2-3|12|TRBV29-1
TGCAGCGTTGCGCCAGGGGGAGATACGCAGTATTTT
CSVAPGGDTQYF
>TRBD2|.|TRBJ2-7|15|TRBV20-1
TGCAGTGTCTCAGGGAGCGGGATGGGCTCCTACGAGCAGTACTTC
CSVSGSGMGSYEQYF
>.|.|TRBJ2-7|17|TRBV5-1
TGCGCCAGCAGCTTGGCGCTAGCCCCAGAGGGAGTCTACGAGCAGTACTTC
CASSLALAPEGVYEQYF
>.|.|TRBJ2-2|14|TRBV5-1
TGCGCCAGCAGCTCCCGGGAAAACACCGGGGAGCTGTTTTTT
CASSSRENTGELFF
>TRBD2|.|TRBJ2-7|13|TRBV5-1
TGCGCCAGCACGGCGGGAGGGCCGCGCGAGCAGTACTTC
CASTAGGPREQYF
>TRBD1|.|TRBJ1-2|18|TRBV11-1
TGTGCCAGCAGCCCACCGAGAAAAGGACAGGGGCTTAACTATGGCTACACCTTC
CASSPPRKGQGLNYGYTF
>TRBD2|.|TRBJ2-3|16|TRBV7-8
TGTGCCAGCAGCTTAGGGCCTCCGGGAGGGGGAGATACGCAGTATTTT
CASSLGPPGGGDTQYF
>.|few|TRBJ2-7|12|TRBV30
TGTGCCTGCACCGGCGGGGTGGTTGAGCAGTACTTC
CACTGGVVEQYF
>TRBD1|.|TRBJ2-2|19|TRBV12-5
TGTGCTAGTGGTTTGGCCGGGACAGAACCGCTAATGAACACCGGGGAGCTGTTTTTT
CASGLAGTEPLMNTGELFF
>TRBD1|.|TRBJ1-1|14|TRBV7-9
TGTGCCAGCAGCTCCAGGGGGACAGGAATTGAAGCTTTCTTT
CASSSRGTGIEAFF
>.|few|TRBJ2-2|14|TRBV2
TGTGCCAGCAGTGAAAACACGCACACCGGGGAGCTGTTTTTT
CASSENTHTGELFF
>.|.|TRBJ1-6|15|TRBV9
TGTGCCAGCAGCGTAACCGGGGGCAAGAATTCACCCCTCCACTTT
CASSVTGGKNSPLHF
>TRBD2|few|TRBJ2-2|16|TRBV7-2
TGTGCCAGCAGCCGGACTAGCGGGAGTTACACCGGGGAGCTGTTTTTT
CASSRTSGSYTGELFF
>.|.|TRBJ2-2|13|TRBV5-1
TGCGCCAGCAGCCGCGGCACCACCGGGGAGCTGTTTTTT
CASSRGTTGELFF
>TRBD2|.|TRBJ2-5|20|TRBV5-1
TGCGCCAGCAGCTTGTTGACCGGCCTAGCGGGAGGGCCCTTCAAGAAGACCCAGTACTTC
CASSLLTGLAGGPFKKTQYF
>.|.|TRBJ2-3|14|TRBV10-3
TGTGCCATCAGTGGTCCTGGATTCACAGATACGCAGTATTTT
CAISGPGFTDTQYF
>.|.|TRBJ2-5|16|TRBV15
TGTGCCACCAGCACTTTTTCGGGACGTATGGGGGAGACCCAGTACTTC
CATSTFSGRMGETQYF
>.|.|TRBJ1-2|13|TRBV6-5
TGTGCCAGCAGTTCACAGGTTGCCTATGGCTACACCTTC
CASSSQVAYGYTF
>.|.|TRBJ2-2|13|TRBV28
TGTGCCGGTGCGACAGGATTCACCGGGGAGCTGTTTTTT
CAGATGFTGELFF
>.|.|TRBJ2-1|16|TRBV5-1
TGCGCCAGCAGCTCGCCGGGGGGCCTCTCCTACAATGAGCAGTTCTTC
CASSSPGGLSYNEQFF